Sequencing of this T cell receptor beta chain was carried out in a study of blood T cell repertoires in COVID-19. CDR3 size: 15 residues. The V and J ends lost 5 bases and 1 base, in that order; junction bases with no gene match: 6. Per the germline V gene, CDR1 is SGHTA and CDR2 is FQGNSA. TCRdb keeps only in-frame clones here, not all; method: immunoSEQ multiplex PCR. In the table there are roughly 670,000 clones, just under 90% of which are singletons. The chain joins TRBV7-2 to TRBJ1-1, with TRBD1 identical over 8 bases. Material for sequencing was peripheral blood. This clonotype was sampled from a woman aged 18-29 years with acute or convalescent COVID-19. For the CDR3, the DNA is TGTGCCAGCAGCCCGTGGACAGGGTCGAACACTGAAGCTTTCTTT. Amino acid sequence: CASSPWTGSNTEAFF.